This passage covers 31 T cell receptor beta chains from one sample sequenced in a study of identical twins. TCRdb re-analysed the 5' RACE reads in MiXCR, keeping a single row per CDR3 protein. The sample shows roughly 1.6 million distinct CDR3 sequences, 25% to 35% of them seen only once. The specimen was cord blood. The receptor source for this set is a newborn girl in good health.

This clonotype came up many times. CDR3 protein: CASSLDNNYGYTF. The CDR3 DNA reads as TGCGCCAGCAGCTTGGACAATAACTATGGCTACACCTTC. The gene calls are TRBV5-1 and TRBJ1-2, with unresolved D. This CDR3 contains 13 residues. Germline loops: CDR1 SGHRS, CDR2 YFSETQ. Trimming cost V 0 bases and J 1 base, with 4 bases left between them.

The chain carries TRBV10-3 and TRBJ2-3; 7 bases agree with TRBD2. In germline, CDR1 is ENHRY, CDR2 SYGVKD. The CDR3 sequence is 13 residues long. V was pared by 9 bases and J by 0 bases, with 3 bases of the junction left unmatched. CDR3 sequence (DNA): TGTGCCATGAGCGGGACTAGCACAGATACGCAGTATTTT. Its protein product is CAMSGTSTDTQYF.

This chain connects TRBV5-1 to TRBJ2-3; maybe TRBD2 (6 bases). Trimming shortened V by 0 bases and J by 0 bases, and 14 bases separated the two germline ends. The CDR3 has 17 residues. The germline gives CDR1 SGHRS, CDR2 YFSETQ. The CDR3 DNA reads as TGCGCCAGCAGCTTGGCCGGGAGTCCCCTTAGCACAGATACGCAGTATTTT. This translates into CASSLAGSPLSTDTQYF.

This clonotype was seen more than once but under ten times. The chain employs TRBV7-2 and TRBJ2-3; D is uncertain. CDR1 is SGHTA, CDR2 FQGNSA, per germline. Deletions cut 5 bases from V and 6 bases from J, with 21 bases between. The CDR3 totals 16 residues. For the CDR3, the DNA is TGTGCCAGCAGCCCCCTTCCCCATCGAACCGGGGATACGCAGTATTTT. It specifies CASSPLPHRTGDTQYF.

The chain recombines TRBV28 with TRBJ2-7; D possibly corresponds to TRBD1 (5 bases). The V end was cut by 8 bases, the J end by 2 bases, with 13 bases between. The length of the CDR3 is 13 residues. Germline V gives CDR1 MDHEN, CDR2 SYDVKM. The CDR3 is CASQLRGPYEQYF. The CDR3 nucleotides are TGTGCCAGCCAATTAAGGGGCCCCTACGAGCAGTACTTC.

This clonotype was picked up a small number of times. The chain recombines TRBV11-2 with TRBJ2-7, with 10 positions matching TRBD2. Losses at the gene ends were 2 bases for V and 0 bases for J; bases not matched to a gene: 7. Germline values: CDR1 SGHAT, CDR2 FQNNGV. The CDR3 has 17 residues. The CDR3 loop reads CASSLQPGLASSYEQYF. CDR3 coding DNA: TGTGCCAGCAGCTTACAACCGGGACTAGCGAGCTCCTACGAGCAGTACTTC.

The CDR3 DNA follows: TGTGCCAGCAGGCACAGCAATGACGGCCTTGAAGCTTTCTTT. It yields the protein CASRHSNDGLEAFF. The chain links TRBV2 to TRBJ1-1; no reliable D call. This CDR3 has 14 amino acids. Germline V lookup: CDR1 SNHLY, CDR2 FYNNEI. Deletions cut 6 bases from V and 7 bases from J, with 18 bases between.

The rearrangement links TRBV7-9 to TRBJ2-1; D is unclear. V lost 0 bases and J 6 bases, leaving 21 bases between the germline ends. CDR1 is SEHNR and CDR2 is FQNEAQ in the germline V gene (reference sequence). The CDR3 covers 18 residues. CDR3 residues: CASSLAPFLLSGVNEQFF. CDR3 in DNA: TGTGCCAGCAGCTTAGCGCCATTCTTATTATCGGGCGTCAATGAGCAGTTCTTC.

This chain uses TRBV6-1 with TRBJ2-7, with 7 bases identical to TRBD1. CDR3 length: 15 amino acids. V shed 2 bases, J shed 2 bases, and the junction held 6 bases outside the gene matches. In germline, CDR1 is MNHNS, CDR2 SASEGT. The DNA for the CDR3 is TGTGCCAGCAGTGAACCAAGACAGGGAGCCTACGAGCAGTACTTC. Amino acids: CASSEPRQGAYEQYF.

This chain links TRBV15 with TRBJ2-7; no firm D call. This CDR3 comprises 13 residues. In germline, CDR1 is LNHNV, CDR2 YYDKDF (reference sequence). The V gene lost 0 bases and the J gene lost 9 bases, with 12 bases spanning the gap. The CDR3 region has the DNA TGTGCCACCAGCAGAGATCAGCAGTTAGGGCAGTACTTC. Translated: CATSRDQQLGQYF.

The chain employs TRBV12-3 or TRBV12-4 and TRBJ1-2, with D unclear. CDR3 length equals 16 residues. With 1 base removed from V and 4 bases from J, the gap between germline ends came to 16 bases. CDR3 region: CASSLDNQAGPYGYTF. The DNA for the CDR3 is TGTGCCAGCAGTTTAGACAATCAGGCAGGCCCCTATGGCTACACCTTC.

The CDR3 DNA reads TGCGCCAGCAGCCGGGACCTGGGGGGCTCCTACAATGAGCAGTTCTTC. Amino acid sequence: CASSRDLGGSYNEQFF. V is TRBV4-1 and J is TRBJ2-1, with D perhaps matching TRBD2 (6 bases). Germline V gene data show CDR1 as MGHRA and CDR2 as YSYEKL. The CDR3 sequence is 16 residues long. V was shortened by 4 bases and J by 0 bases, with 13 bases between the two germline ends.

Turning to this clonotype: A much larger clone sits a single nucleotide away, making a read error possible. In nucleotides, the CDR3 is TGTGCCAGCAGCGGTTTAAACTATGACTACACCTTC. This encodes CASSGLNYDYTF. The chain couples TRBV9 to TRBJ1-2; no reliable D call. This CDR3 is built from 12 residues. Germline CDR1 reads SGDLS; CDR2 reads YYNGEE.

This clonotype has a handful of counts. The chain is built from TRBV3-1 and TRBJ2-1; 8 bases agree with TRBD2. Germline trimming cut 0 bases from V and 3 bases from J; bases unmatched to any gene: 7. The CDR3 sequence is 17 residues long. CDR1 and CDR2 from the germline V gene are LGHDT and YNNKEL (reference sequence). The CDR3, as DNA: TGTGCCAGCAGCCAAGACCACCCTAGCGGGTACTACAATGAGCAGTTCTTC. This sequence encodes CASSQDHPSGYYNEQFF.

The V call is TRBV2, the J call TRBJ1-2; D is undetermined. The V and J ends lost 9 bases and 1 base respectively, with 12 bases between them. Germline V lookup: CDR1 SNHLY, CDR2 FYNNEI. This CDR3 is 13 amino acids long. In DNA, the CDR3 is TGTGCCAGAGCCGGGTTGAGTAACTATGGCTACACCTTC. This gives the protein CARAGLSNYGYTF.

As for this clonotype: Because the CDR3 is missing its conserved closing phenylalanine or tryptophan, this is likely a read error. This rearrangement joins TRBV20-1 to TRBJ2-7, with no clear D. Trimming stripped 1 base from V and 0 bases from J, with 13 bases between. The CDR3 runs to 15 residues. Germline CDR1 and CDR2: DFQATT and SNEGSKA (reference sequence). The CDR3 DNA sequence: TGCAGTGCTAGAGTGGCGCGTTTTAGCTCCTACGAGCAGTACTAC. This translates into CSARVARFSSYEQYY.

This clonotype has a handful of counts. The chain links TRBV11-1 to TRBJ2-1, with 8 nucleotides matching TRBD2. Germline assignment: CDR1 SGHAT and CDR2 FQDESV (reference sequence). The CDR3 loop spans 17 amino acids. The V and J ends lost 5 bases and 2 bases, in that order; junction bases with no gene match: 11. The chain's CDR3 is CASSPYPLRGAYNEQFF. As DNA, the CDR3 is TGTGCCAGCAGCCCCTACCCCCTGCGGGGGGCCTACAATGAGCAGTTCTTC.

Comment on this clonotype: Being one base from a much bigger clone, this may be a read error. The conserved phenylalanine or tryptophan normally closing the CDR3 is absent here, so this likely arose from a read error. The gene calls are TRBV12-3 or TRBV12-4 and TRBJ1-2, with D tentatively TRBD1 (5 bases). The CDR3 covers 13 residues. V lost 2 bases, J lost 4 bases, and 8 bases lay in between. The CDR3 loop reads CASSLPQGYGYTL. For the CDR3, the DNA is TGTGCCAGCAGTTTACCGCAGGGCTATGGCTACACCTTA.

J is TRBJ2-1 and V is TRBV12-3 or TRBV12-4; D unresolved. With 7 bases removed from V and 0 bases from J, the gap between germline ends came to 13 bases. CDR3 length: 15 residues. In nucleotides, the CDR3 is TGTGCCAGCACAAGGTCGGGCCTCTCCTACAATGAGCAGTTCTTC. It codes for CASTRSGLSYNEQFF.

This clonotype has a handful of counts. The chain is built from TRBV20-1 and TRBJ2-1, with a possible D match to TRBD2 (5 bases). CDR1 is DFQATT, CDR2 SNEGSKA, per germline (reference sequence). The CDR3 extends over 13 amino acids. V was cut by 3 bases and J by 5 bases, with 11 bases left in between. CDR3 amino acids: CSARRTLHNEQFF. The CDR3 coding sequence is TGCAGTGCTAGGAGGACTCTCCACAATGAGCAGTTCTTC.

In DNA, the CDR3 is TGTGCCAGCAGCCAAGTTTTGCGGGACTCTTCCTACGAGCAGTACTTC. Protein: CASSQVLRDSSYEQYF. The chain is built from TRBV4-2 and TRBJ2-7, with a possible D match to TRBD2 (6 bases). The CDR3 is made up of 16 amino acids. Germline CDR1 and CDR2: LGHNA and YNFKEQ. The V and J ends lost 1 base and 1 base respectively, with 14 bases between them.

The chain combines TRBV6-5 with TRBJ2-5; D is unclear. The V gene lost 2 bases and the J gene lost 4 bases, with 8 bases spanning the gap. This CDR3 contains 13 residues. Germline V gene sequence: CDR1 MNHEY, CDR2 SVGAGI. This CDR3 reads CASSYGPGETQYF. CDR3 nucleotides: TGTGCCAGCAGTTACGGGCCGGGAGAGACCCAGTACTTC.

V usage is TRBV6-6 and J usage is TRBJ1-2, with 7 bases matching TRBD1. The CDR3 is 14 amino acids. CDR1 and CDR2 from the germline V gene are MNHNY and SVGAGI (reference sequence). The junction had 8 bases not matched to a gene; V was cut back by 4 bases and J by 6 bases. CDR3 in DNA: TGTGCCAGCAGTTCCCCCACAGGGGAGCATGGCTACACCTTC. Residues: CASSSPTGEHGYTF.

The chain links TRBV5-1 to TRBJ1-4; D gene ambiguous. Between the trimmed V and J ends, which lost 2 bases and 8 bases, there was a span of 13 bases. Germline V CDR1 and CDR2: SGHRS, YFSETQ. The length of the CDR3 is 14 residues. The CDR3 coding sequence is TGCGCCAGCAGCTTCGGGCGGAATGGGGAAAAACTGTTTTTT. It translates to CASSFGRNGEKLFF.

J is TRBJ2-7 and V is TRBV20-1; possibly TRBD2 for D (5 bases). The V and J ends lost 0 bases and 3 bases respectively, with 12 bases between them. This CDR3 has 14 amino acids. The germline CDR1 and CDR2 sequences are DFQATT and SNEGSKA (reference sequence). The CDR3 DNA follows: TGCAGTGCTAGAGACGCTAGCCGGGACTACGAGCAGTACTTC. It translates to CSARDASRDYEQYF.

Ten or more counts support this clonotype. This rearrangement joins TRBV5-1 to TRBJ2-5; D call uncertain. The CDR3 covers 14 residues. V was trimmed by 0 bases and J by 2 bases, leaving 8 bases between them. Germline CDR1 and CDR2: SGHRS and YFSETQ. The CDR3 DNA sequence: TGCGCCAGCAGCTTGGCTCCCGTACAAGAGACCCAGTACTTC. Residues: CASSLAPVQETQYF.

In its sample, this clonotype was seen once. The rearrangement uses TRBV27 and TRBJ2-4; TRBD1 aligns across 7 bases. The J call is doubtful: the DNA matches TRBJ2-7 better. Germline assignment: CDR1 MNHEY and CDR2 SMNVEV (reference sequence). This CDR3 has 12 residues. The CDR3 loop is CASILGGHEQYF. The CDR3 DNA reads TGTGCCAGCATCTTAGGGGGCCACGAGCAGTACTTC.

This clonotype was counted between two and nine times. V and J are TRBV4-2 and TRBJ1-1; possible D gene TRBD1, 5 bases. V lost 4 bases and J 1 base, leaving 10 bases between the germline ends. Germline V CDR1 and CDR2: LGHNA, YNFKEQ. CDR3 length: 14 amino acids. The CDR3 coding sequence is TGTGCCAGCAGCCTCCTACAGGAGAACACTGAAGCTTTCTTT. Translated: CASSLLQENTEAFF.

This clonotype has more than one count but fewer than ten. The chain has TRBV20-1 and TRBJ2-3, with D uncertain. V was shortened by 5 bases and J by 1 base, with 10 bases between the two germline ends. This CDR3 is 13 amino acids long. CDR1 DFQATT and CDR2 SNEGSKA come from the germline V gene (reference sequence). CDR3: CSAQNDGTDTQYF. DNA of the CDR3: TGCAGTGCTCAAAATGACGGCACAGATACGCAGTATTTT.

With regard to this clonotype: A much larger clone differs by one base, so this may be a read error. The chain links TRBV2 to TRBJ2-3; 13 nucleotides agree with TRBD2. The CDR3 sequence is 19 residues long. CDR1 is SNHLY and CDR2 is FYNNEI in the germline V gene. V shed 7 bases, J shed 1 base, and the junction held 14 bases outside the gene matches. DNA for the CDR3: TGTGCCAGCATCCTCCCTGGCGGACTAGCGGGAGATGGCACAGATACGCAGTATTTT. Encoded protein: CASILPGGLAGDGTDTQYF.

The gene calls are TRBV12-3 or TRBV12-4 and TRBJ2-1; D might be TRBD2 (5 bases). There are 15 residues in the CDR3. Trimming pared 5 bases from V and 6 bases from J, leaving 17 bases between. CDR3 bases: TGTGCCAGCAGTCCCCGAGCTAGCCCCAGCAATGAGCAGTTCTTC. It translates to CASSPRASPSNEQFF.